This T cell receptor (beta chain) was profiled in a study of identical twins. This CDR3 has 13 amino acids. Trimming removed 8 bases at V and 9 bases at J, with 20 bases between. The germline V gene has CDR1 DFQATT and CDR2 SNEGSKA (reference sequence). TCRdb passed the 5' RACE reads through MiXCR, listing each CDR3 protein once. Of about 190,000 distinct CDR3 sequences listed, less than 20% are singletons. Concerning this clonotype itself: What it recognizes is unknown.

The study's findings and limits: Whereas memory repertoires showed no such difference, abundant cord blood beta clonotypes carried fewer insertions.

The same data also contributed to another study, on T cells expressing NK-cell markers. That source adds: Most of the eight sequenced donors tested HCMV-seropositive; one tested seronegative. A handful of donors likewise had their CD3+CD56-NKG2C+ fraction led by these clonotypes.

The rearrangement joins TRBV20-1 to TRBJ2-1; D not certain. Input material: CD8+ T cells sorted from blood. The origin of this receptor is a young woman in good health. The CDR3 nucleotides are TGCAGTCGACAACCCCCTCATCGGGCTGAGCAGTTCTTC. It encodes CSRQPPHRAEQFF.